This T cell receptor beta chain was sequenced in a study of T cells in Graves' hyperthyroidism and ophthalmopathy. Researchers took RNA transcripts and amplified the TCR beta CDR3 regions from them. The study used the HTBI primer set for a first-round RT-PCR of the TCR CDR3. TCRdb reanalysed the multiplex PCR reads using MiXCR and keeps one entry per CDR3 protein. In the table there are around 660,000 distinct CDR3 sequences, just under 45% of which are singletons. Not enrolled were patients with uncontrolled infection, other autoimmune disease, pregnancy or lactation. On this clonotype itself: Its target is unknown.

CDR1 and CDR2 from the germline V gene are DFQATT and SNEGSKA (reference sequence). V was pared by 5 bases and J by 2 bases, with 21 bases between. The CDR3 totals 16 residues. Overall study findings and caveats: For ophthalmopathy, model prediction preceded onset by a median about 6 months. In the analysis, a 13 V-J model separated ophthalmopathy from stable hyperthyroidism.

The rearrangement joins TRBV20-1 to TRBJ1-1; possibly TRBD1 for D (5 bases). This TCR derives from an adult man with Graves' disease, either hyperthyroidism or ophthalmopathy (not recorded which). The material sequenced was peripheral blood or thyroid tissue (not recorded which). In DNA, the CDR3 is TGCAGTGCTCAAAGCCCAAGGACAACGGATAACACTGAAGCTTTCTTT. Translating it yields CSAQSPRTTDNTEAFF.